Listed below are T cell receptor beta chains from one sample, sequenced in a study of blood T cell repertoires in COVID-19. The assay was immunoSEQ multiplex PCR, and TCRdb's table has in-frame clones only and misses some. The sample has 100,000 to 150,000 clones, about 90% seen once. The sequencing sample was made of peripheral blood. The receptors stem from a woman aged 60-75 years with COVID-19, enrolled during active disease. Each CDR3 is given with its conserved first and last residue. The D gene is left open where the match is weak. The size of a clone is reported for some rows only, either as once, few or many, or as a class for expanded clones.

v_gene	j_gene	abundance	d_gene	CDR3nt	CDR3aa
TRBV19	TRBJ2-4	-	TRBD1	TGTGCCAGTAGTATAAGTTGGGGACAGATTAAAAACATTCAGTACTTC	CASSISWGQIKNIQYF
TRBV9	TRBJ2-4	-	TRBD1	TGTGCCAGCAGCGAACAGGGGGCCTGGGCCAAAAACATTCAGTACTTC	CASSEQGAWAKNIQYF
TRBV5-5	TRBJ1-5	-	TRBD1	TGTGCCAGCAGCGTTAGGGACAGGGACAATCAGCCCCAGCATTTT	CASSVRDRDNQPQHF
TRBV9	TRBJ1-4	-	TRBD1	TGTGCCAGCAGCGCCGGGACAGATGCGGAAAAACTGTTTTTT	CASSAGTDAEKLFF
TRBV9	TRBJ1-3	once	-	TGTGCCAGCAGCGCGAAACAACAGGGCTCTGGAAACACCATATATTTT	CASSAKQQGSGNTIYF
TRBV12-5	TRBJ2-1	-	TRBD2	TGTGCTAGTGGTTCCCCCCTAGCGGGGGGCTACAATGAGCAGTTCTTC	CASGSPLAGGYNEQFF
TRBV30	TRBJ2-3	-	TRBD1	TGTGCCTGGAGGTCACCGGACAGGCCCCGCACAGATACGCAGTATTTT	CAWRSPDRPRTDTQYF
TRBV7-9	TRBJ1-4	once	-	TGTGCCAGCAGCTTACTGCCAGGACTTAATGAAAAACTGTTTTTT	CASSLLPGLNEKLFF
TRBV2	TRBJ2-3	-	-	TGTGCCAGCAGCCAGGCGGGACCCCGAGCAGCAGATACGCAGTATTTT	CASSQAGPRAADTQYF
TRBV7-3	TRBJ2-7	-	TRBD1	TGTGCCAGCAGCCCCGGACAGGGGGCGGGGGAGCAGTACTTC	CASSPGQGAGEQYF
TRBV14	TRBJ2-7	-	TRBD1	TGTGCCAGCAGCCAAGAAGGGACAGGGGGCGGCGAGCAGTACTTC	CASSQEGTGGGEQYF
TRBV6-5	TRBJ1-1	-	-	TGTGCCAGCAGCCTTCAGGGGACGAACACTGAAGCTTTCTTT	CASSLQGTNTEAFF
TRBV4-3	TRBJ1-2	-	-	TGCGCCAGCAGCCAAGAACAGGCAGCTAACTATGGCTACACCTTC	CASSQEQAANYGYTF
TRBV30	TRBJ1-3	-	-	TGTGCCTGGAGTAGGGGAGGGGTTGGAAACACCATATATTTT	CAWSRGGVGNTIYF
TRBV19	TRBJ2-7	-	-	TGTGCCAGTTCCGACTTTTCATACGAGCAGTACTTC	CASSDFSYEQYF
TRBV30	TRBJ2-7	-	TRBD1	TGTGCCTGGTCCGGGACAGGGCGAACCTACGAGCAGTACTTC	CAWSGTGRTYEQYF
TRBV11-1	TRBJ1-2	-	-	TGTGCCAGCAGCTCCTCTGGGGGGAACAGAAACTATGGCTACACCTTC	CASSSSGGNRNYGYTF
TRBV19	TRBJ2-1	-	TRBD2	TGTGCCAGTAGGGGACTAGCGGGGGGGCGCTCTACCTACAATGAGCAGTTCTTC	CASRGLAGGRSTYNEQFF
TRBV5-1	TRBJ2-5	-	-	TGCGCCAGCAGCTTGGCCCGGGAGACCCAGTACTTC	CASSLARETQYF
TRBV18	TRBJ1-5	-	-	TGTGCCAGCTCACCGGGGGGAGACGATCAGCCCCAGCATTTT	CASSPGGDDQPQHF
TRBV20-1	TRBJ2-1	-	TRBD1	TGCAGTGCAACACAGGGGTATGAGCAGTTCTTC	CSATQGYEQFF
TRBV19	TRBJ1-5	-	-	TGTGCCAGTAGTATCGGGGGGCAGCCCCAGCATTTT	CASSIGGQPQHF
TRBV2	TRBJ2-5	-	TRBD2	TGTGCCACGCAAGCGGGGGGGCGAGAGACCCAGTACTTC	CATQAGGRETQYF
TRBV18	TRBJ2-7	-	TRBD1	TGTGCCAGCTCACCATTCCGGGACAGGCTCTACGAGCAGTACTTC	CASSPFRDRLYEQYF
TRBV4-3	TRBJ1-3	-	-	TGCGCCAGCAGCCAAGCCCCCTGGCAGGCTCGTATAGGAAACACCATATATTTT	CASSQAPWQARIGNTIYF
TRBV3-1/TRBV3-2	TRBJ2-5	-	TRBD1	TGTGCCAGCAGCCAAGGGGACAGGGGGCTACAAGAGACCCAGTACTTC	CASSQGDRGLQETQYF
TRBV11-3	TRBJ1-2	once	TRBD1	TGTGCCAGCAGCTTGGGTGGAGGGACAGGAGAATTTCGGCACTATGGCTACACCTTC	CASSLGGGTGEFRHYGYTF
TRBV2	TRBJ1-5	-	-	TGTGCCAGCTGGAGGGGCAATCAGCCCCAGCATTTT	CASWRGNQPQHF
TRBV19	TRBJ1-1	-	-	TGTGCCAGTAGTCCCCCGCCGGGTTGGGACACTGAAGCTTTCTTT	CASSPPPGWDTEAFF
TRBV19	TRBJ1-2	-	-	TGTGCCAGTAGTATGTGGTCAGGGGCTAACTATGGCTACACCTTC	CASSMWSGANYGYTF
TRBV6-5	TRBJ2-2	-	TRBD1	TGTGCCAGCAGTCCCGGGACAGGGAACACCGGGGAGCTGTTTTTT	CASSPGTGNTGELFF
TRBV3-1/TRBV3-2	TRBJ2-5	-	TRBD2	TGTGCCAGCAGCTCGCGGACTAGCGGGGAGGCCGAGACCCAGTACTTC	CASSSRTSGEAETQYF
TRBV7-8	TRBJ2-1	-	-	TGTGCCAGCAGCTTAGGCGGGGGCCGAAACTACAATGAGCAGTTCTTC	CASSLGGGRNYNEQFF